This T cell receptor beta chain was profiled in a study of blood T cell repertoires in COVID-19. CDR1 is SNHLY and CDR2 is FYNNEI in the germline V gene. The CDR3 is 14 residues long. V lost 7 bases to trimming and J lost 5 bases; unmatched junction nucleotides: 7. Repertoires were generated with immunoSEQ multiplex PCR, while TCRdb's copy carries only in-frame clones and drops some. The table records over 70,000 clones, about four fifths of them present only once. The origin of this receptor is a woman of 80 years or more with active or convalescent COVID-19. Input material: peripheral blood. The chain links TRBV2 to TRBJ1-5; 8 nucleotides agree with TRBD1. CDR3 sequence (DNA): TGTGCCAGCACTCTGGACAGGGTTGATCAGCCCCAGCATTTT. It yields the protein CASTLDRVDQPQHF.